This T cell receptor beta chain was sequenced for a study of blood T cells in healthy people across ages. Primed by a sample-barcoded 5' primer and a J-beta primer mix, a second PCR proceeded for about 7 to 12 cycles. A single record per CDR3 protein comes from TCRdb applying MiXCR to the 5' RACE reads. The top ten hold about 8% of the sample, which has roughly 1,700,000 distinct CDR3 sequences, approximately 28% seen once. Each sample provided at least 5 micrograms of extracted total RNA. Sample: blood. The source is a woman in her thirties in good health.

CDR3 residues: CSAPYGRTPYNEQFF. In DNA form, the CDR3 reads TGCAGTGCCCCGTACGGGAGGACCCCCTACAATGAGCAGTTCTTC. This chain links TRBV20-1 with TRBJ2-1, with 7 bases identical to TRBD2. The ends lost 6 bases at V and 2 bases at J; junction bases unmatched: 10. Germline lookup yields CDR1 DFQATT and CDR2 SNEGSKA (reference sequence). This CDR3 contains 15 residues.